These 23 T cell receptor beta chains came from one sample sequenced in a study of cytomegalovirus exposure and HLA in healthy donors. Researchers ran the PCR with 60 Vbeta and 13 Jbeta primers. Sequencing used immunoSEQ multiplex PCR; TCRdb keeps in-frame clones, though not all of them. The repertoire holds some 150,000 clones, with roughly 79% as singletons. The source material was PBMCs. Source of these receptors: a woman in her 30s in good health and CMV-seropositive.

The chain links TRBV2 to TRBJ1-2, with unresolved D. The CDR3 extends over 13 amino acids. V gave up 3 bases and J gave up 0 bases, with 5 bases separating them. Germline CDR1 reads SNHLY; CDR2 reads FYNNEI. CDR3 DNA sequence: TGTGCCAGCAGTGATATATCTAACTATGGCTACACCTTC. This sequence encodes CASSDISNYGYTF.

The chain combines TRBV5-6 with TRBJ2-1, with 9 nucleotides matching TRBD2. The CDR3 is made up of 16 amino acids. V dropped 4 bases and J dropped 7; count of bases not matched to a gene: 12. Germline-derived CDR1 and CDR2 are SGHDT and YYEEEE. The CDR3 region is CASSPGTQRGANEQFF. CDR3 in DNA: TGTGCCAGCAGCCCAGGGACCCAGCGGGGGGCGAATGAGCAGTTCTTC.

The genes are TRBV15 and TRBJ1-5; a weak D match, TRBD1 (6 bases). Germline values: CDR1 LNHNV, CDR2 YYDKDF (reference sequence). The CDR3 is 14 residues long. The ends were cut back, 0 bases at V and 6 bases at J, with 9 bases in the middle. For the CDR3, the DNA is TGTGCCACCAGCAGAGAGCAGGGGCTTCAGCCCCAGCATTTT. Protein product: CATSREQGLQPQHF.

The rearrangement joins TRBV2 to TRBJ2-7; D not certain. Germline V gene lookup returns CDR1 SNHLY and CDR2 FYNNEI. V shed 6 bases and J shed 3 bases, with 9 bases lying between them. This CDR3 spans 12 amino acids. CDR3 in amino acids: CASSGEIYEQYF. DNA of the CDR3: TGTGCCAGCAGCGGAGAAATCTACGAGCAGTACTTC.

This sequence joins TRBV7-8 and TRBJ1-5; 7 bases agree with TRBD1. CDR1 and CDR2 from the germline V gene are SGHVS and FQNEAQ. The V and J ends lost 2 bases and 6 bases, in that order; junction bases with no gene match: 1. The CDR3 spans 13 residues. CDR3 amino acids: CASSLNRGQPQHF. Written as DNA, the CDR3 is TGTGCCAGCAGCTTAAACAGGGGTCAGCCCCAGCATTTT. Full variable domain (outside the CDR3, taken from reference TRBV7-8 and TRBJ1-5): GAGVSQSPRYKVAKRGQDVALRCDPISGHVSLFWYQQALGQGPEFLTYFQNEAQLDKSGLPSDRFFAERPEGSVSTLKIQRTQQEDSAVYLCASSLNRGQPQHFGDGTRLSIL.

The CDR3 region has the DNA TGTGCCAGCCATCACCACAGGGCCGGGGCCAACGTCCTGACTTTC. Residues: CASHHHRAGANVLTF. The genes are TRBV27 and TRBJ2-6; weak D call: TRBD1 (6 bases). V lost 8 bases to trimming and J lost 4 bases, with 15 bases between them. The CDR3 is 15 residues long. Germline loops: CDR1 MNHEY, CDR2 SMNVEV (reference sequence).

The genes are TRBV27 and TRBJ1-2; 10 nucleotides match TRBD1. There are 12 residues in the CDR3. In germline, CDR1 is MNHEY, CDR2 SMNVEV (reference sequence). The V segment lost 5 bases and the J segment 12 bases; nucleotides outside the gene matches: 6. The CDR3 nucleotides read TGTGCCAGCAGTGCAAGGACAGGGGGTCACACCTTC. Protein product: CASSARTGGHTF.

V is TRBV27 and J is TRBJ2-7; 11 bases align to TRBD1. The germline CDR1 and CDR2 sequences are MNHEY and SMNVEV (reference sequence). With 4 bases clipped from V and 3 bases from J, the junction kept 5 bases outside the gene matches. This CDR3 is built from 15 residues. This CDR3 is CASSYSGTGGYEQYF. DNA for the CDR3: TGTGCCAGCAGTTACTCCGGGACAGGGGGCTACGAGCAGTACTTC.

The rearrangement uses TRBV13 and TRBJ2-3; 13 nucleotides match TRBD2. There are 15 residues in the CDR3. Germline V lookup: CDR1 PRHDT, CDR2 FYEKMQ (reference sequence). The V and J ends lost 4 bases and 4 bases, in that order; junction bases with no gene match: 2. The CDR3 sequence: CASSSGLAGADTQYF. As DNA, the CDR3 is TGTGCCAGCAGCTCAGGACTAGCGGGAGCAGATACGCAGTATTTT.

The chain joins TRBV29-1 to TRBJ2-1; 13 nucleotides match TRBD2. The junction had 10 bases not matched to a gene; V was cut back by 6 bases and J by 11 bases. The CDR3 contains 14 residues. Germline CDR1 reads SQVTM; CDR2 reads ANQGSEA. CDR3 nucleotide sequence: TGCAGCGTCGTTGGACTAGCGGGAGATATTCAGCAGTTCTTC. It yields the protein CSVVGLAGDIQQFF.

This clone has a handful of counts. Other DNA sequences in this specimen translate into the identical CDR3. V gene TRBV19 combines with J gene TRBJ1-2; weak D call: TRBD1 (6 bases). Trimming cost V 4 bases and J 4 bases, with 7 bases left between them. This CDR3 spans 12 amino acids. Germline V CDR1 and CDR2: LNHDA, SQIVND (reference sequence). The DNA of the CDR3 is TGTGCCAGTAGTAACAGGGTCTATGGCTACACCTTC. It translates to CASSNRVYGYTF. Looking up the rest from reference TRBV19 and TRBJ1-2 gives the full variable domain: DGGITQSPKYLFRKEGQNVTLSCEQNLNHDAMYWYRQDPGQGLRLIYYSQIVNDFQKGDIAEGYSVSREKKESFPLTVTSAQKNPTAFYLCASSNRVYGYTFGSGTRLTVV.

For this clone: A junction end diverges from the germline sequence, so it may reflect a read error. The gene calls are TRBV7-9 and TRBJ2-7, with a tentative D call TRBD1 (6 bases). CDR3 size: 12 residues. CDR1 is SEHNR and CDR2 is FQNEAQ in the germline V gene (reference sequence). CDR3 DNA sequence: TGTTCCAGCAGCGTCAGGGGCTACGAGCAGTACTTC. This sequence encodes CSSSVRGYEQYF. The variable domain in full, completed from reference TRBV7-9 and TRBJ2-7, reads DTGVSQNPRHKITKRGQNVTFRCDPISEHNRLYWYRQTLGQGPEFLTYFQNEAQLEKSRLLSDRFSAERPKGSFSTLEIQRTEQGDSAMYLCSSSVRGYEQYFGPGTRLTVT.

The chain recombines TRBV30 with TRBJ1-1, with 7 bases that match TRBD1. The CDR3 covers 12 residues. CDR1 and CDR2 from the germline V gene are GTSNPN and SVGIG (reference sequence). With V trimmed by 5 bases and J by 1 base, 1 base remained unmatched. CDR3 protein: CAWGQENTEAFF. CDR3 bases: TGTGCCTGGGGACAGGAGAACACTGAAGCTTTCTTT.

The CDR3 coding sequence is TGTGCCAGTAGTATAGGAGCGTCCCTCCACTTT. This gives the protein CASSIGASLHF. The chain has TRBV19 and TRBJ1-6, with D unclear. V gave up 1 base and J gave up 14 bases, with 6 bases separating them. There are 11 residues in the CDR3. The V gene's germline CDR1 is LNHDA and CDR2 SQIVND (reference sequence).

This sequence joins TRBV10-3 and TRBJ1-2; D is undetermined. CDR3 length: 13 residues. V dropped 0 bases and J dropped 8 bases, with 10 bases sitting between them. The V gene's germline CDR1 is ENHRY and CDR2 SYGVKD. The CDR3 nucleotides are TGTGCCATCAGTGAGTCTAACTTGGGCGGCTACACCTTC. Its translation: CAISESNLGGYTF.

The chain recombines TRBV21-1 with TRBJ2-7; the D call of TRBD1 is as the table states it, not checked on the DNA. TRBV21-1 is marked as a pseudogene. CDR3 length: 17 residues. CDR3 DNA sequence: TGTGCCAGCGTCACCACATCGAGACAGGGGAGCTCCTACGAGCAGTACTTC. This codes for CASVTTSRQGSSYEQYF.

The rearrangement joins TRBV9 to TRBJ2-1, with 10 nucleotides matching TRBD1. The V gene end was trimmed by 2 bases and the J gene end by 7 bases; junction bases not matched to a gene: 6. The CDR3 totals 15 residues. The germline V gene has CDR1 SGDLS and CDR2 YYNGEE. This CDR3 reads CASSVRDRGSNEQFF. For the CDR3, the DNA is TGTGCCAGCAGCGTCCGGGACAGGGGTTCAAATGAGCAGTTCTTC.

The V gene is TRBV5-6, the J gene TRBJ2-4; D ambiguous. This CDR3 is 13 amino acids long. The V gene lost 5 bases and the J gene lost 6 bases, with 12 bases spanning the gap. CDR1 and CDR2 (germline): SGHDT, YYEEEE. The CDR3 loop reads CASRIAVGNIQYF. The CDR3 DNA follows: TGTGCCAGCAGGATAGCAGTGGGAAACATTCAGTACTTC.

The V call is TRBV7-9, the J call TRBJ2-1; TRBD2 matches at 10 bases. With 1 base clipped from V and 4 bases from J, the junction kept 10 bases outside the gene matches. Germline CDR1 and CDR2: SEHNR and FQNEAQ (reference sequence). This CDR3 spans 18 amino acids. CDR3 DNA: TGTGCCAGCAGCTTAGAAACGGTACGACTAGCGGGTTACAATGAGCAGTTCTTC. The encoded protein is CASSLETVRLAGYNEQFF.

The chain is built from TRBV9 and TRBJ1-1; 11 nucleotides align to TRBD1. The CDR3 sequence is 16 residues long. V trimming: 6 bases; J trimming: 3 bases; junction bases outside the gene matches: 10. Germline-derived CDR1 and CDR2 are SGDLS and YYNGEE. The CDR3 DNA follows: TGTGCCAGCAACCGGACAGGGGGCGCGGTAGACACTGAAGCTTTCTTT. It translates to CASNRTGGAVDTEAFF.

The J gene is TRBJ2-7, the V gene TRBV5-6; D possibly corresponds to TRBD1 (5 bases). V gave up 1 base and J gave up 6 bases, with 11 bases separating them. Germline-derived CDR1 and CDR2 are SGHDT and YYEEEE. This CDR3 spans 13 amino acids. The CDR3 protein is CASSLSLRAEQYF. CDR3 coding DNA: TGTGCCAGCAGCTTGTCTCTCAGGGCCGAGCAGTACTTC.

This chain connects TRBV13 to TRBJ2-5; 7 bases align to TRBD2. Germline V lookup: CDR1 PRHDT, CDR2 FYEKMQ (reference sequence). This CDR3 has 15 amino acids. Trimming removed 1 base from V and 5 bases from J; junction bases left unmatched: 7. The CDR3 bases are TGTGCCAGCAGCTTAGTGACGGGAGGTAGGGAGACCCAGTACTTC. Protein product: CASSLVTGGRETQYF.

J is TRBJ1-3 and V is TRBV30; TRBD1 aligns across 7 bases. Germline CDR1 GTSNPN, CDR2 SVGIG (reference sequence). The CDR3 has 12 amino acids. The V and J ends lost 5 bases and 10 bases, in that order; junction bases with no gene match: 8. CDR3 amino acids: CAWGRQGMTIYF. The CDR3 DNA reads TGTGCCTGGGGTCGACAGGGCATGACCATATATTTT.